This entry describes one T cell receptor beta chain. The protocol was immunoSEQ multiplex PCR, while the TCRdb copy is restricted to in-frame clones and leaves out a portion. Of 20,000 to 25,000 clones in the sample, approximately 80% were seen once. This specimen belongs to a study of somatic mutations in cytotoxic T cells in rheumatoid arthritis. About the study: A subset of V beta antibody-stained T-cell populations was isolated by flow sorting, reaching nearly 100% purity, and this subset included V beta1+ cells that went on to TCRB sequencing.

Trimming shortened V by 2 bases and J by 0 bases, and 2 bases separated the two germline ends. This CDR3 has 13 residues. The germline V gene has CDR1 LNHNV and CDR2 YYDKDF (reference sequence). The chain combines TRBV15 with TRBJ1-5; no clear D. The sample taken for sequencing was CD8+ T cells sorted from blood. The clonotype originates from an adult with rheumatoid arthritis. The CDR3 nucleotides read TGTGCCACCAGCAGACTTAGCAATCAGCCCCAGCATTTT. Translation: CATSRLSNQPQHF.